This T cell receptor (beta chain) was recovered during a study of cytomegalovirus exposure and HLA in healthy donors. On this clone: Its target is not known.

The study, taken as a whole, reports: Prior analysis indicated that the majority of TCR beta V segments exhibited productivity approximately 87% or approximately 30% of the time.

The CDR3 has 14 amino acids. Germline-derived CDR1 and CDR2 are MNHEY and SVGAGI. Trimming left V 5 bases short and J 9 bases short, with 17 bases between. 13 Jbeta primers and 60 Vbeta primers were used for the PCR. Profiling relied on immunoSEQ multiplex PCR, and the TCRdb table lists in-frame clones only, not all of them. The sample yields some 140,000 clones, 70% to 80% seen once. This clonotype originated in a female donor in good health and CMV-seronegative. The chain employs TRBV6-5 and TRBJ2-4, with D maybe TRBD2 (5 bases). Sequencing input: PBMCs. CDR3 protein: CASSQLTEGAIQYF. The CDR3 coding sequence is TGTGCCAGCAGTCAACTCACCGAGGGCGCCATTCAGTACTTC.